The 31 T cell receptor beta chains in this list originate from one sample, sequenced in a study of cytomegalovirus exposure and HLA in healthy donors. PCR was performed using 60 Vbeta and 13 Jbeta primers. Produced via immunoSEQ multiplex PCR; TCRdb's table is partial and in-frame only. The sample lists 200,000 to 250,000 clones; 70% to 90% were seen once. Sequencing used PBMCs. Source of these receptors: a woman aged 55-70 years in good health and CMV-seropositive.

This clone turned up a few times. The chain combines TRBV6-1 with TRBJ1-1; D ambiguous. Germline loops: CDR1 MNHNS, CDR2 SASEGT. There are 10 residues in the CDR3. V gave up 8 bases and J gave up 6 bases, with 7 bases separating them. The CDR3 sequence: CASLEAEAFF. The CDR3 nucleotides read TGTGCCAGCTTGGAGGCTGAAGCTTTCTTT.

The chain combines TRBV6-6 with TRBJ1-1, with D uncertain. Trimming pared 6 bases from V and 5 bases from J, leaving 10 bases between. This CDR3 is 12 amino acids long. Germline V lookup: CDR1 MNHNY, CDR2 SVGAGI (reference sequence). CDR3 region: CASSPLRTEAFF. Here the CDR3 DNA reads TGTGCCAGCAGCCCACTTAGAACTGAAGCTTTCTTT.

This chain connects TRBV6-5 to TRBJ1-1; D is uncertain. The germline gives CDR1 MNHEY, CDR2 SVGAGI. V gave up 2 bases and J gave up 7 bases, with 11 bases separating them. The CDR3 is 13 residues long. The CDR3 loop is CASSYDSRVEAFF. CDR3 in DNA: TGTGCCAGCAGTTACGATAGCCGGGTTGAAGCTTTCTTT.

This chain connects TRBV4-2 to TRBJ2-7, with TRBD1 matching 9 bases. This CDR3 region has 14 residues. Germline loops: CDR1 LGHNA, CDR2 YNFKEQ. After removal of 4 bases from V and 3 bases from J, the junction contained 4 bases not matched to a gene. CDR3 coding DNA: TGTGCCAGCAGCCCGGGACAGGGAGACTACGAGCAGTACTTC. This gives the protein CASSPGQGDYEQYF.

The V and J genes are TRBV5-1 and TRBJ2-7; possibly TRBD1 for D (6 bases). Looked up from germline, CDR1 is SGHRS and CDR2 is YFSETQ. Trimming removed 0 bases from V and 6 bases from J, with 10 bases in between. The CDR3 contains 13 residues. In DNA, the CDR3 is TGCGCCAGCAGCTTGGCGTCAGGGGCCGAGCAGTACTTC. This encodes CASSLASGAEQYF.

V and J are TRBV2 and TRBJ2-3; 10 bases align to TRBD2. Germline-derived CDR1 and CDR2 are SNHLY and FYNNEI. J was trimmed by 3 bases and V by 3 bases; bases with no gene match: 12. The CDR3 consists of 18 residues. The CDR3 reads CASSERASGSGFTDTQYF. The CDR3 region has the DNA TGTGCCAGCAGTGAGAGGGCTAGCGGGAGTGGTTTTACAGATACGCAGTATTTT.

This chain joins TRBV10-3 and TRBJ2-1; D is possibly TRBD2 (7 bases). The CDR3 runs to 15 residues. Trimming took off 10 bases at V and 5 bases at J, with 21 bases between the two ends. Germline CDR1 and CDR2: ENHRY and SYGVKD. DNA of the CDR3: TGTGCCACCAACAGGGAGCGGGGAGCGGACAATGAGCAGTTCTTC. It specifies CATNRERGADNEQFF.

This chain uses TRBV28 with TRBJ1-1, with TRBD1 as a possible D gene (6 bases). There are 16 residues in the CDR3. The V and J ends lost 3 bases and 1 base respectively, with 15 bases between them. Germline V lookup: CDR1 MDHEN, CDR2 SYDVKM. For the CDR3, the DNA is TGTGCCAGCAGTTTGGGCAGGGGTATTAGGAACACTGAAGCTTTCTTT. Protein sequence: CASSLGRGIRNTEAFF.

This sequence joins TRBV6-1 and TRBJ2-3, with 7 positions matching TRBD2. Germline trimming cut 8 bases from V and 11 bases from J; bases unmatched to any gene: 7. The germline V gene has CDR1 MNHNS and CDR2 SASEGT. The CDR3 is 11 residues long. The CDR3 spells CASDGDYQQYF. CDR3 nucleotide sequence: TGTGCCAGCGACGGGGACTACCAGCAGTATTTT.

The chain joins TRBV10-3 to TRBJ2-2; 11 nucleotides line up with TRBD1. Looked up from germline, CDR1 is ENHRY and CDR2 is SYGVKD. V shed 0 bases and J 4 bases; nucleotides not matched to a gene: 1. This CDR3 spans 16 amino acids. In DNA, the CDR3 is TGTGCCATCAGTGAGTCCGGGACAGGGGGCACCGGGGAGCTGTTTTTT. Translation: CAISESGTGGTGELFF.

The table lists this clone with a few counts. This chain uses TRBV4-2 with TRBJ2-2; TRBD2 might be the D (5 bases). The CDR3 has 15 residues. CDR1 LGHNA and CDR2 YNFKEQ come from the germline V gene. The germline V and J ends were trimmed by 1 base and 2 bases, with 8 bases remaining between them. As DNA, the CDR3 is TGTGCCAGCAGCCAAGTGAGGGCAAACACCGGGGAGCTGTTTTTT. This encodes CASSQVRANTGELFF.

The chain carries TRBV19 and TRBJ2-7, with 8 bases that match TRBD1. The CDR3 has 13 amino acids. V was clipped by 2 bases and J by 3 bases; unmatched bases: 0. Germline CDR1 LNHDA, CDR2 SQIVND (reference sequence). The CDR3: CASSITGGYEQYF. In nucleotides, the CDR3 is TGTGCCAGTAGTATAACAGGGGGCTACGAGCAGTACTTC. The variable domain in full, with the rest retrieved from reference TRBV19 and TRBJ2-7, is DGGITQSPKYLFRKEGQNVTLSCEQNLNHDAMYWYRQDPGQGLRLIYYSQIVNDFQKGDIAEGYSVSREKKESFPLTVTSAQKNPTAFYLCASSITGGYEQYFGPGTRLTVT.

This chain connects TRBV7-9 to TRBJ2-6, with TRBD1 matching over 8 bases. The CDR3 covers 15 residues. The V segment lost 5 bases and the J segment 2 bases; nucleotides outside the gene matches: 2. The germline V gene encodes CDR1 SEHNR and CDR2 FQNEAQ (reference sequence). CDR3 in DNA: TGTGCCAGCAGCATCAGGGGGCCTGGGGCCAACGTCCTGACTTTC. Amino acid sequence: CASSIRGPGANVLTF.

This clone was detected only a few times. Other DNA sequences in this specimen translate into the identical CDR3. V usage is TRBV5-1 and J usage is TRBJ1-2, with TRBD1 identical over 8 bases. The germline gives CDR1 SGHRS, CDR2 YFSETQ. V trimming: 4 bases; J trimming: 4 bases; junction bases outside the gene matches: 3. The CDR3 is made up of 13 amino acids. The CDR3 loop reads CASSPGQGYGYTF. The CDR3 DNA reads TGCGCCAGCAGCCCAGGACAGGGCTATGGCTACACCTTC.

CDR3 nucleotide sequence: TGTGCCAGCACCCCTCGAGGGACAGAATTTGCCGGGGAGCTGTTTTTT. Translated, it gives CASTPRGTEFAGELFF. This chain uses TRBV7-6 with TRBJ2-2, with TRBD1 matching 7 bases. V lost 7 bases to trimming and J lost 6 bases; unmatched junction nucleotides: 14. The CDR3 is made up of 16 amino acids. Per germline, CDR1 SGHVS and CDR2 FNYEAQ.

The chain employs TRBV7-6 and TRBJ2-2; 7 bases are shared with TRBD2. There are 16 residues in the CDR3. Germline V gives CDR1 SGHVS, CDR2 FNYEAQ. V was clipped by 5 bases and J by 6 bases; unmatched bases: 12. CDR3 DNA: TGTGCCAGCAGCCCCGCGGGCGGGACTACGTCCGGGGAGCTGTTTTTT. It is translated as CASSPAGGTTSGELFF.

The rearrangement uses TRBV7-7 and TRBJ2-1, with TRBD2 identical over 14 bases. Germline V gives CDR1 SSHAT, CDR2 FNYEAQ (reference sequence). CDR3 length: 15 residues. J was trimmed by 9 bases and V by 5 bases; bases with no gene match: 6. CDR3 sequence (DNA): TGTGCCAGCAGCCAGGGACTAGCGGGAGCGGGTGAGCAGTTCTTC. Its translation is CASSQGLAGAGEQFF.

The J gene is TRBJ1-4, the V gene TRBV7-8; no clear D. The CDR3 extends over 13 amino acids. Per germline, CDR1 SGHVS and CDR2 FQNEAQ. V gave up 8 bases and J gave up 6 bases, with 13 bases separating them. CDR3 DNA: TGTGCCAGCGCGCGAGGCAACTATGAAAAACTGTTTTTT. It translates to CASARGNYEKLFF.

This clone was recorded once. As DNA, the CDR3 is TGTGCCAGTAATCAACAGGGGTTGATGCAGCCCCAGCATTTT. Translating it yields CASNQQGLMQPQHF. The rearrangement joins TRBV19 to TRBJ1-5; 7 bases match TRBD1. V shed 7 bases and J 7 bases; nucleotides not matched to a gene: 10. CDR3 length equals 14 residues. CDR1 and CDR2 (germline): LNHDA, SQIVND (reference sequence). Full variable domain (remainder filled in from reference TRBV19 and TRBJ1-5): DGGITQSPKYLFRKEGQNVTLSCEQNLNHDAMYWYRQDPGQGLRLIYYSQIVNDFQKGDIAEGYSVSREKKESFPLTVTSAQKNPTAFYLCASNQQGLMQPQHFGDGTRLSIL.

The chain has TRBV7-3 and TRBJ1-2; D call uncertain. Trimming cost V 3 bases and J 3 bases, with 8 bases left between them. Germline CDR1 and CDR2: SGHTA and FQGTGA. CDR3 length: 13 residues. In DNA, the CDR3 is TGTGCCAGCAGCTTGTTTCAGGACTATGGCTACACCTTC. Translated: CASSLFQDYGYTF.

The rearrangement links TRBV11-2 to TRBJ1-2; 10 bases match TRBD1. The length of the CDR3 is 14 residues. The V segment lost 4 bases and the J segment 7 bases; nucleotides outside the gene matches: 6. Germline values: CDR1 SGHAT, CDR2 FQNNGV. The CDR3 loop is CASSYRQGAVGYTF. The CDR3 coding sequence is TGTGCCAGCAGCTATAGACAGGGGGCAGTTGGCTACACCTTC.

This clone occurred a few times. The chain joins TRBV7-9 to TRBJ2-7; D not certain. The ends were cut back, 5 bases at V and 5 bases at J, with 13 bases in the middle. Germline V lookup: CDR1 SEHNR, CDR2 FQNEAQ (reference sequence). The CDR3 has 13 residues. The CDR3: CASSPTLPNEQYF. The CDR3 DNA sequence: TGTGCCAGCAGCCCAACTCTTCCGAACGAGCAGTACTTC.

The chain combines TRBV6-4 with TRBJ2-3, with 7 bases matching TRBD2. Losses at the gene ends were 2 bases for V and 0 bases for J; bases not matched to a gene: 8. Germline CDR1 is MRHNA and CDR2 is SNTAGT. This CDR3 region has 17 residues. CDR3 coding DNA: TGTGCCAGCAGTGACCAGGCTAGCGGATCTAGCACAGATACGCAGTATTTT. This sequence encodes CASSDQASGSSTDTQYF.

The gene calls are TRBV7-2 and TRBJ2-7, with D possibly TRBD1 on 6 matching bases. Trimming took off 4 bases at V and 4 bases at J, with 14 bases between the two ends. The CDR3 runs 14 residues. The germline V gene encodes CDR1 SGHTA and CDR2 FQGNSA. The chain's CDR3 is CASSYPQGQYEQYF. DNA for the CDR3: TGTGCCAGCAGCTACCCCCAGGGGCAGTACGAGCAGTACTTC.

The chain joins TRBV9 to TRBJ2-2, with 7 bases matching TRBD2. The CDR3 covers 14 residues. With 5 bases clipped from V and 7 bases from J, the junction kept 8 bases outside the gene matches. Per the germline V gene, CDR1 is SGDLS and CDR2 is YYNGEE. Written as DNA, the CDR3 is TGTGCCAGCAGAGTTGCGGGAGATATCGGGGAGCTGTTTTTT. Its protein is CASRVAGDIGELFF.

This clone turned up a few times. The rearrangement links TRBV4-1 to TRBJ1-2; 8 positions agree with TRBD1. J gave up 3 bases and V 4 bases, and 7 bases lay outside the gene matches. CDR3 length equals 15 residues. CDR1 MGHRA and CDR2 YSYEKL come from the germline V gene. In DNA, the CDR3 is TGCGCCAGCAGCCGATCAGGGGGCAGGGACTATGGCTACACCTTC. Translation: CASSRSGGRDYGYTF.

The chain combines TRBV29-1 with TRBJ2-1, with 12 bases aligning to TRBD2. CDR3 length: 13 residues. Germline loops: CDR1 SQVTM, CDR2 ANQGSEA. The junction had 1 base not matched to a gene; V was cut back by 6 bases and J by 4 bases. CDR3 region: CSVGLAGYNEQFF. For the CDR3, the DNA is TGCAGCGTAGGACTAGCGGGGTACAATGAGCAGTTCTTC.

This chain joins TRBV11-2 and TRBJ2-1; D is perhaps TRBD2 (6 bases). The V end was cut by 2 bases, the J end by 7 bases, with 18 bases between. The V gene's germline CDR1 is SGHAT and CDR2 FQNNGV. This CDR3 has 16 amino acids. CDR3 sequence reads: CASSLPWTAGGNEQFF. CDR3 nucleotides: TGTGCCAGCAGCTTACCGTGGACGGCTGGGGGGAATGAGCAGTTCTTC.

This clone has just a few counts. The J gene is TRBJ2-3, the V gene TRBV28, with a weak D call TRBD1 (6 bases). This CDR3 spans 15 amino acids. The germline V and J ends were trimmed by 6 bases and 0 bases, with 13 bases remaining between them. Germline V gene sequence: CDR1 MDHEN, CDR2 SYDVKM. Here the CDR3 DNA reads TGTGCCAGCAGCTTGGACAGCCTTAGCACAGATACGCAGTATTTT. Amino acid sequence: CASSLDSLSTDTQYF.

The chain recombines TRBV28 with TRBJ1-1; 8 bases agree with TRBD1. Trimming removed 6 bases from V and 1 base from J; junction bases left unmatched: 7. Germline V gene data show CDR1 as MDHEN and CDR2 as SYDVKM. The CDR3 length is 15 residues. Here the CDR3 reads CASRDSRGPNTEAFF. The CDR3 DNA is TGTGCCAGCAGAGATTCCAGGGGGCCGAACACTGAAGCTTTCTTT.

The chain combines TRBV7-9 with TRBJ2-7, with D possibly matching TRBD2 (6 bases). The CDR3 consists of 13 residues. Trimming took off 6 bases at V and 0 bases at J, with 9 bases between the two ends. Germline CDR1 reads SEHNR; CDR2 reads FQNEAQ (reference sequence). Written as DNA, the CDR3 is TGTGCCAGCAGGGGAGGCCTCTCCTACGAGCAGTACTTC. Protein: CASRGGLSYEQYF.